The source of this T cell receptor beta chain is a study of T cells expressing NK-cell markers. Study-wide background: The sequencing cohort of eight donors included seven HCMV-seropositive individuals and one seronegative individual.

From the 5' RACE reads, TCRdb lists one entry per CDR3 protein and no DNA. The listing records about 260,000 distinct CDR3 sequences. This TCR derives from a woman aged 18 to 75 in good health. Sequenced sample: blood T cells: a sorted CD56 or NKG2C T cell subset, CD4+ or CD8+ T cells, or bulk PBMC T cells (not recorded which).

CDR3 loop: CSARDKVGTTSNQPQHF. The chain couples TRBV20-1 to TRBJ1-5; TCRdb picks TRBD1, but there is no DNA to check that call. The CDR3 totals 17 residues. Germline CDR1 is DFQATT and CDR2 is SNEGSKA (reference sequence).